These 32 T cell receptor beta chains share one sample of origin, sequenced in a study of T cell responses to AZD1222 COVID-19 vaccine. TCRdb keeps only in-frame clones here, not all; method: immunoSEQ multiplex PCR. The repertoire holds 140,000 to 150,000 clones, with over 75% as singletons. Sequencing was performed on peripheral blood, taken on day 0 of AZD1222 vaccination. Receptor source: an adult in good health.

In DNA form, the CDR3 reads TGTGCCAGCAGTTTAGACAGGGCACTTAACTATGGCTACACCTTC. Protein product: CASSLDRALNYGYTF. This chain connects TRBV28 to TRBJ1-2, with 7 bases that match TRBD1. This CDR3 is built from 15 residues. Germline CDR1 reads MDHEN; CDR2 reads SYDVKM. The V segment lost 2 bases and the J segment 1 base; nucleotides outside the gene matches: 4.

The CDR3 loop reads CASSPLEVVRYEQYF. The CDR3 coding sequence is TGTGCCAGCAGCCCCCTAGAGGTTGTTCGCTACGAGCAGTACTTC. J is TRBJ2-7 and V is TRBV7-8; D gene uncertain. The CDR3 covers 15 residues. The V end was cut by 5 bases, the J end by 3 bases, with 17 bases between. Germline V lookup: CDR1 SGHVS, CDR2 FQNEAQ.

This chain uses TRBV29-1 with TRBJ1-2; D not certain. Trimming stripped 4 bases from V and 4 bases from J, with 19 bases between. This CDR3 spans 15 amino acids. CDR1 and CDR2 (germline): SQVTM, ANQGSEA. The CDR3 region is CSVAFGSWEAYGYTF. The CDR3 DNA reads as TGCAGCGTTGCATTCGGATCTTGGGAAGCCTATGGCTACACCTTC.

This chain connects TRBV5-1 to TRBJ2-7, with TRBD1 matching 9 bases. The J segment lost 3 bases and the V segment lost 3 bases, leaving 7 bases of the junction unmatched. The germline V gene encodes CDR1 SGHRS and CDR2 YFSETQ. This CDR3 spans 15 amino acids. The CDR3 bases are TGCGCCAGCAGCTCAACAGGGGGCAGTTTCTACGAGCAGTACTTC. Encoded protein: CASSSTGGSFYEQYF.

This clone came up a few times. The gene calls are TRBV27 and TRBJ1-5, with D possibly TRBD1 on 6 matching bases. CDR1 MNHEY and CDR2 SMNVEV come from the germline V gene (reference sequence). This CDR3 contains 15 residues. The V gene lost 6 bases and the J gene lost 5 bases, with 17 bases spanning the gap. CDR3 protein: CASRRGNREDQPQHF. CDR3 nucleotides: TGTGCCAGCAGGCGGGGGAACAGGGAGGATCAGCCCCAGCATTTT.

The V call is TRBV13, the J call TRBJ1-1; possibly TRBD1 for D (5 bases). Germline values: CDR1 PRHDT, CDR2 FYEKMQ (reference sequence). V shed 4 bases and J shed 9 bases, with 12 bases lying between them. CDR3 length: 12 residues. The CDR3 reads CASSYPDRKAFF. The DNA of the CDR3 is TGTGCCAGCAGCTACCCCGACAGAAAAGCTTTCTTT.

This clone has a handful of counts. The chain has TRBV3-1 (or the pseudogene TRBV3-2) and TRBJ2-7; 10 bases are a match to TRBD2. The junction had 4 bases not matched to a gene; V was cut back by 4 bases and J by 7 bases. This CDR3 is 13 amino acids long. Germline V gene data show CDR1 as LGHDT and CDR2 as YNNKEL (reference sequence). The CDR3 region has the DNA TGTGCCAGCAGCCTGTTACTAGCGGGGGAGCAGTACTTC. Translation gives CASSLLLAGEQYF.

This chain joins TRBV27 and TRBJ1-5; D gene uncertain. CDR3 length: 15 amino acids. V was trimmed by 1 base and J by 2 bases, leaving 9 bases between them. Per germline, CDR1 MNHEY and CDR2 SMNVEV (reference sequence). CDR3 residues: CASSLFGQGNQPQHF. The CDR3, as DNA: TGTGCCAGCAGTTTATTTGGTCAGGGCAATCAGCCCCAGCATTTT.

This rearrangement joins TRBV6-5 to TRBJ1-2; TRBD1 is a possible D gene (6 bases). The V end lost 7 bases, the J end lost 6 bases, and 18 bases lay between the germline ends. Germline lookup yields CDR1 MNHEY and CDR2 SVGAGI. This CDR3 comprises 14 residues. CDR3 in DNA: TGTGCCAGCACCTTATCCGGGACAATGGATGGCTACACCTTC. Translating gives CASTLSGTMDGYTF.

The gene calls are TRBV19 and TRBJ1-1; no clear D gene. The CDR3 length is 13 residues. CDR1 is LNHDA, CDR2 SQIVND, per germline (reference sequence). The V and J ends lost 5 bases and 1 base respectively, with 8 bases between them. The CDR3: CASSWQKNTEAFF. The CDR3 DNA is TGTGCCAGTAGTTGGCAGAAGAACACTGAAGCTTTCTTT.

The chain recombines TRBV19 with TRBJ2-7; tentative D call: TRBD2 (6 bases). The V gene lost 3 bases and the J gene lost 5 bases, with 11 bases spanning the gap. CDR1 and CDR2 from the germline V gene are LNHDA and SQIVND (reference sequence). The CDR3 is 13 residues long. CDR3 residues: CASSIGGLDEQYF. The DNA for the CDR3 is TGTGCCAGTAGTATTGGGGGGTTGGACGAGCAGTACTTC.

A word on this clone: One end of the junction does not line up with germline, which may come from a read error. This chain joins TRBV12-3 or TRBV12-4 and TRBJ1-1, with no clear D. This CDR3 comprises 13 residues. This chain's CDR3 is CASRSAGGTEAFF. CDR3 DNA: TGTGCTAGCAGAAGCGCAGGAGGGACTGAAGCTTTCTTT.

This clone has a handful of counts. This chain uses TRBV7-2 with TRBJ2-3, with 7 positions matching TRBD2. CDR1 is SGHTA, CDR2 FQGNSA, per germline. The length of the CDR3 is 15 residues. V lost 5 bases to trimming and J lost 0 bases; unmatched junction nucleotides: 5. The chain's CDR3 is CASSRDYLSTDTQYF. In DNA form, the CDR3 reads TGTGCCAGCAGCCGGGACTACCTTAGCACAGATACGCAGTATTTT. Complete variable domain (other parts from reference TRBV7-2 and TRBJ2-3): GAGVSQSPSNKVTEKGKDVELRCDPISGHTALYWYRQSLGQGLEFLIYFQGNSAPDKSGLPSDRFSAERTGGSVSTLTIQRTQQEDSAVYLCASSRDYLSTDTQYFGPGTRLTVL.

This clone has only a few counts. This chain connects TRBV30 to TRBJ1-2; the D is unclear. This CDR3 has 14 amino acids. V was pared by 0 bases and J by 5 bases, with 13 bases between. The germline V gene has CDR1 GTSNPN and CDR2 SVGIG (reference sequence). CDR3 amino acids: CAWSVQRGSYGYTF. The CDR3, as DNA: TGTGCCTGGAGTGTACAGCGGGGTTCGTATGGCTACACCTTC.

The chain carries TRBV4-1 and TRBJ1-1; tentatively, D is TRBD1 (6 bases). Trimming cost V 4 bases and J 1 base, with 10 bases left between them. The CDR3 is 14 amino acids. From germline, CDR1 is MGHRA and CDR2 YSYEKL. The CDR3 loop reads CASSLGQTNTEAFF. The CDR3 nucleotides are TGCGCCAGCAGCCTCGGACAGACGAACACTGAAGCTTTCTTT.

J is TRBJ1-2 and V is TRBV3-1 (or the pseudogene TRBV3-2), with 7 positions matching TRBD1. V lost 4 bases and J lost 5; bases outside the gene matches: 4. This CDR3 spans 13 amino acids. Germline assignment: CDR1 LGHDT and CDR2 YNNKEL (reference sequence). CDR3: CASSRDSVYGYTF. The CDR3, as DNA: TGTGCCAGCAGCCGGGACAGCGTATATGGCTACACCTTC.

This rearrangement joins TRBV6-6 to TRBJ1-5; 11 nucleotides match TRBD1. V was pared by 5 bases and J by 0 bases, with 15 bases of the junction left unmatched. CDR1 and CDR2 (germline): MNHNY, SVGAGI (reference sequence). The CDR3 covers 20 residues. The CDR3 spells CASSPQGTGGKGYSNQPQHF. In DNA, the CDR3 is TGTGCCAGCAGTCCCCAGGGGACAGGGGGAAAAGGTTATAGCAATCAGCCCCAGCATTTT.

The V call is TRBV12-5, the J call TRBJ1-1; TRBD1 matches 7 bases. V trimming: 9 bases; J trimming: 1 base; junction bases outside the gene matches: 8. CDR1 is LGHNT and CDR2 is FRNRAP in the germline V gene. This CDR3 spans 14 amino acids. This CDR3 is CASWGQRENTEAFF. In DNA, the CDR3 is TGTGCTAGCTGGGGACAGCGGGAGAACACTGAAGCTTTCTTT.

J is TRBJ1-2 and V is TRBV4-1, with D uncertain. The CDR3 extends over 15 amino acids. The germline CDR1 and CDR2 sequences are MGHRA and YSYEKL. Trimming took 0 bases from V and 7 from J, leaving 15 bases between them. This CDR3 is CASSQEWGREGGYTF. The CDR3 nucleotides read TGCGCCAGCAGCCAAGAATGGGGTAGGGAGGGTGGCTACACCTTC.

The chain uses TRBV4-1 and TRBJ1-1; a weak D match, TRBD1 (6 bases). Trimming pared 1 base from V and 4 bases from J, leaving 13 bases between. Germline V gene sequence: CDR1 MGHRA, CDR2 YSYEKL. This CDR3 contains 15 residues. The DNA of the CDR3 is TGCGCCAGCAGCCAAGGATTTACAGGGACCACTGAAGCTTTCTTT. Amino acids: CASSQGFTGTTEAFF.

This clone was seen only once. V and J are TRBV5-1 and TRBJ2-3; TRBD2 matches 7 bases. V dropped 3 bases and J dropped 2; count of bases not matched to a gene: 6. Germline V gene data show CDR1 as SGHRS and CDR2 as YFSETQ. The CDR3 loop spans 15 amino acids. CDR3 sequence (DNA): TGCGCCAGCAGCTCCAGCGGGGCCTACACAGATACGCAGTATTTT. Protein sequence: CASSSSGAYTDTQYF.

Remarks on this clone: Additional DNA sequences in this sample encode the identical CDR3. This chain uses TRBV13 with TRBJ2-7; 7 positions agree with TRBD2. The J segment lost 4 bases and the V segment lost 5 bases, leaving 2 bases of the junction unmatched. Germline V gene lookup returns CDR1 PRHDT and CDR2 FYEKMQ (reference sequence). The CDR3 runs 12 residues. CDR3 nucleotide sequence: TGTGCCAGCAGCCAGGGAGGGTACGAGCAGTACTTC. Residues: CASSQGGYEQYF.

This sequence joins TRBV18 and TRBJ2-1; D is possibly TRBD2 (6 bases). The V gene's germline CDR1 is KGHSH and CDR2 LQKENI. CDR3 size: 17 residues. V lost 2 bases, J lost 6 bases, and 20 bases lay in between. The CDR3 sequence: CASSPALGTRTANEQFF. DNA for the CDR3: TGTGCCAGCTCACCAGCTCTCGGGACTCGTACAGCCAATGAGCAGTTCTTC.

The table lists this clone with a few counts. The CDR3, as DNA: TGCGCCAGCAGCTTGGCACAGAATGAAGCTTTCTTT. This codes for CASSLAQNEAFF. The chain combines TRBV5-1 with TRBJ1-1; D unresolved. Germline lookup yields CDR1 SGHRS and CDR2 YFSETQ. The CDR3 length is 12 residues. Trimming left V 0 bases short and J 7 bases short, with 7 bases between.

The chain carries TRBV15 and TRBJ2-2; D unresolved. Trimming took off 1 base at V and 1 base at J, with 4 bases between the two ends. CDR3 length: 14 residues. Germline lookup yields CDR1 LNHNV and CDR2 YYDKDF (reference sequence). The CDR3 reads CATSRAGNTGELFF. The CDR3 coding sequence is TGTGCCACCAGCAGAGCGGGGAACACCGGGGAGCTGTTTTTT.

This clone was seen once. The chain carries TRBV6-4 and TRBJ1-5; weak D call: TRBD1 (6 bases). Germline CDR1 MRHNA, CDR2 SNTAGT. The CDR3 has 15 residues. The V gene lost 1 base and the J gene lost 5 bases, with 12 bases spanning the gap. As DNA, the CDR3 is TGTGCCAGCAGTGACTGGGTAGGGGGTCATCAGCCCCAGCATTTT. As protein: CASSDWVGGHQPQHF.

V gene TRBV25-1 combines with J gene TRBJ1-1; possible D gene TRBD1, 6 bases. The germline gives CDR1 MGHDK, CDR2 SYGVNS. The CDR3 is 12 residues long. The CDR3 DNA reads TGTTCGTCAGGGGCGGACAGCCCTGAAGCTTTCTTT. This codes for CSSGADSPEAFF. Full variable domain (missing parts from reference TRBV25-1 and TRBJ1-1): EADIYQTPRYLVIGTGKKITLECSQTMGHDKMYWYQQDPGMELHLIHYSYGVNSTEKGDLSSESTVSRIRTEHFPLTLESARPSHTSQYLCSSGADSPEAFFGQGTRLTVV.

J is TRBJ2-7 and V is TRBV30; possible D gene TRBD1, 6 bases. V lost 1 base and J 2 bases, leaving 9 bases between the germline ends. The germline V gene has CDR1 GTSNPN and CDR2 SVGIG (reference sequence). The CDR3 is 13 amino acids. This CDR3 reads CAWSEGQPYEQYF. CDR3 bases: TGTGCCTGGAGTGAGGGACAACCCTACGAGCAGTACTTC.

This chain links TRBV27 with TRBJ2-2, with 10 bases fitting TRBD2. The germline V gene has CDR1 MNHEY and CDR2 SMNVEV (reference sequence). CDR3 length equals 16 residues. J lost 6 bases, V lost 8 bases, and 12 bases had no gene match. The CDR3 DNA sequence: TGTGCCAGCCAGCCCTTGGGGACTAGCGTCCCCGGGGAGCTGTTTTTT. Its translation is CASQPLGTSVPGELFF.

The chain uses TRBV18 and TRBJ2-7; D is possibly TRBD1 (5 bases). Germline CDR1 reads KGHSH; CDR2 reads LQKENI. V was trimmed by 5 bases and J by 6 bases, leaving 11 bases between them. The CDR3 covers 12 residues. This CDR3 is CASSTQGREQYF. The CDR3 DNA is TGTGCCAGCTCAACCCAGGGTCGCGAGCAGTACTTC. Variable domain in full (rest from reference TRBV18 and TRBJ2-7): NAGVMQNPRHLVRRRGQEARLRCSPMKGHSHVYWYRQLPEEGLKFMVYLQKENIIDESGMPKERFSAEFPKEGPSILRIQQVVRGDSAAYFCASSTQGREQYFGPGTRLTVT.

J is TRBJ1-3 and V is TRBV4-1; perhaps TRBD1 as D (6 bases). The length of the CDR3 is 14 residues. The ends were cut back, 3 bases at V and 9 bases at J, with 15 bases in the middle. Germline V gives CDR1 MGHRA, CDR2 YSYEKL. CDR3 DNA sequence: TGCGCCAGCAGCCACGAACAGGGAGTAGGCACCATATATTTT. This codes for CASSHEQGVGTIYF.

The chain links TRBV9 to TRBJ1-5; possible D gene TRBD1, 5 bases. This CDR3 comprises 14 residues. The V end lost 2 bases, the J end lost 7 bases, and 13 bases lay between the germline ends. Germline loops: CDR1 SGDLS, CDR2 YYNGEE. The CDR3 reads CASSVWGSSQPQHF. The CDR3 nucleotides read TGTGCCAGCAGCGTGTGGGGGTCTAGCCAGCCCCAGCATTTT. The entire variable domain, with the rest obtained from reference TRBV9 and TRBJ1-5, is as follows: DSGVTQTPKHLITATGQRVTLRCSPRSGDLSVYWYQQSLDQGLQFLIQYYNGEERAKGNILERFSAQQFPDLHSELNLSSLELGDSALYFCASSVWGSSQPQHFGDGTRLSIL.